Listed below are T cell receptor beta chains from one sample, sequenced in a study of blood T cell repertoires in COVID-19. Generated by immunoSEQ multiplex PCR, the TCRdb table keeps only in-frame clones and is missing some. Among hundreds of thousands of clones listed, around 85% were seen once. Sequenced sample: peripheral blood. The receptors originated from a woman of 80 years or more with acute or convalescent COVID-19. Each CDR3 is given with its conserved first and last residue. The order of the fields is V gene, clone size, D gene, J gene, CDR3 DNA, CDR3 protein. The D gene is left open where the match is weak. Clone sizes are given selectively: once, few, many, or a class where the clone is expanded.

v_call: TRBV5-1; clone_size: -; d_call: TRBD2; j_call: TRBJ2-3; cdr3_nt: TGCGCCAGCAGCAGACGGGGGGGCACAGATACGCAGTATTTT; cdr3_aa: CASSRRGGTDTQYF
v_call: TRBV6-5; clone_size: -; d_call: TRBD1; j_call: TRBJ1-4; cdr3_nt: TGTGCCAGCAGACAGGGGTATGAAAAACTGTTTTTT; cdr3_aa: CASRQGYEKLFF
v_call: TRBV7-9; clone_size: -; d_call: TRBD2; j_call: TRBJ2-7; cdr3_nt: TGTGCCAGCAGCCGAGGACAGGGCCTAGCGGGGGCCTACGAGCAGTACTTC; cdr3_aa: CASSRGQGLAGAYEQYF
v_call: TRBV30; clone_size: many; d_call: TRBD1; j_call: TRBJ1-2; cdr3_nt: TGTGCCTGGAGTGTATCAGGGACAGGCTTAGCTAACTATGGCTACACCTTC; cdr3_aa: CAWSVSGTGLANYGYTF
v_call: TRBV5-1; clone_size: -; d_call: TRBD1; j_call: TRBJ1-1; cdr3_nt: TGCGCCAGCAGCCCTGGGGCAGGGGGGAACACTGAAGCTTTCTTT; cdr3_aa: CASSPGAGGNTEAFF
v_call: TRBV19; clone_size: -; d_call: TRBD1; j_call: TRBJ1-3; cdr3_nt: TGTGCCAGTAATCGAGACAGGGCTGGAAACACCATATATTTT; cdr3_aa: CASNRDRAGNTIYF
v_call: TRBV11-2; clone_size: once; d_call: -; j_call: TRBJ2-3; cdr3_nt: TGTGCCAGCAGCTTAGAAGGAGTTCGGAGCACAGATACGCAGTATTTT; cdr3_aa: CASSLEGVRSTDTQYF
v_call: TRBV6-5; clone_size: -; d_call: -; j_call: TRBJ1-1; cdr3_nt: TGTGCCAGCACCGAACGGGTTACTGAAGCTTTCTTT; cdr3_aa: CASTERVTEAFF
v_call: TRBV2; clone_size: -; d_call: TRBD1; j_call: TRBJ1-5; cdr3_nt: TGTGCCAGCAGTTTACAGGGGTCGGGCCAGCCCCAGCATTTT; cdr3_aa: CASSLQGSGQPQHF
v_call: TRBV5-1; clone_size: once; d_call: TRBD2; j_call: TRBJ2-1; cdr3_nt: TGCGCCAGCAGCGCCCTAACTAGCGGGGGGGCGGGATACAATGAGCAGTTCTTC; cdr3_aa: CASSALTSGGAGYNEQFF
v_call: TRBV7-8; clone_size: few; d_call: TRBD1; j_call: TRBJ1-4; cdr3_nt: TGTGCCAGCAGCTTGAGGGGGCGAAAGGGTGAAAAACTGTTTTTT; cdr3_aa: CASSLRGRKGEKLFF
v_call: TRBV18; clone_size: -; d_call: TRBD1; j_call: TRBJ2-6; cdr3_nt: TGTGCCAGCTCACCAGGGACAGCTACCTCTGGGGCCAACGTCCTGACTTTC; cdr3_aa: CASSPGTATSGANVLTF
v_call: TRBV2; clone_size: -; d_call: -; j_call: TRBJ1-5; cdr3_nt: TGTGCCAGCAGTGGAGGACAACCCAATCAGCCCCAGCATTTT; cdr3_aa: CASSGGQPNQPQHF
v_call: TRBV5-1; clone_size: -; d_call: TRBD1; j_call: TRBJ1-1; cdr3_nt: TGCGCCAGCAGCCCGCTCCGGGACAGGGGGCGCCGGAAACCCCCGAACACTGAAGCTTTCTTT; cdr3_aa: CASSPLRDRGRRKPPNTEAFF
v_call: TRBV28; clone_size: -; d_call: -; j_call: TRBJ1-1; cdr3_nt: TGTGCCAGCAGTTACATTGCAGGGGCCACTGAAGCTTTCTTT; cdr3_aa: CASSYIAGATEAFF
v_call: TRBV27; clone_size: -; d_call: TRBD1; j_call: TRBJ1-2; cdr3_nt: TGTGCCAGCAGCACGACAGGGCTTGGTGGCTACACCTTC; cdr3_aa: CASSTTGLGGYTF
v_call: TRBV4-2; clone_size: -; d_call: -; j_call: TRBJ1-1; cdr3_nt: TGTGCCAGCAGCCACGGGGGGAACACTGAAGCTTTCTTT; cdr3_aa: CASSHGGNTEAFF
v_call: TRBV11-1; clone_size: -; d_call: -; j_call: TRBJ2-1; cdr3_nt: TGTGCCAGCAGCTTAGTAAACAATGAGCAGTTCTTC; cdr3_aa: CASSLVNNEQFF
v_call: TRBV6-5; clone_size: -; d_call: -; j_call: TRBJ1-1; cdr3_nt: TGTGCCAGCACCCCCCCCGGGAGGTATGAAGCTTTCTTT; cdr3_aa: CASTPPGRYEAFF
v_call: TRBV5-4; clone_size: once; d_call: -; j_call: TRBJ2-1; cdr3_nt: TGTGCCAGCAGCTTGGCAGTTAGCGGAGACAATGAGCAGTTCTTC; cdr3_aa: CASSLAVSGDNEQFF
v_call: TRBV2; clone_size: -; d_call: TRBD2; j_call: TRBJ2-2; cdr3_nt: TGTGCCAGCAACCCCACTAGCGGGGGGTCCCACACCGGGGAGCTGTTTTTT; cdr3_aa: CASNPTSGGSHTGELFF
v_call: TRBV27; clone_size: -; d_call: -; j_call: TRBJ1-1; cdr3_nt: TGTGCCAGCAGTCCTATGGGGGGGATCATCACTGAAGCTTTCTTT; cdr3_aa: CASSPMGGIITEAFF
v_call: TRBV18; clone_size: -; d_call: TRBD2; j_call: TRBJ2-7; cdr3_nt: TGTGCCAGCTCCCCCCTAGCGGGGGGCAGCTCCTACGAGCAGTACTTC; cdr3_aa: CASSPLAGGSSYEQYF